Listed here is a single T cell receptor beta chain. Antigen specificity is unknown. Sequencing involved patients with CD8+CD57+ cell expansion previously shown by flow cytometry. The diagnosis in all patients was severe acquired aplastic anemia. No therapy was given to patients before blood sampling. This sample was included in a study of CD8+CD57+ T cells in acquired aplastic anemia. Overall study: Sorted CD4+ and CD8+ cells yielded DNA averaging around 3.2 ug.

Template material for TCR beta VDJ and CDR3 profiling consisted of genomic DNA. TCRdb re-called the reads with MiXCR, one entry per CDR3 protein. The data contain about half a million distinct CDR3 sequences, about a third of them singletons. Whole-study results and caveats: There were some 30 CD8+ CDR3 sequences that occurred in both patients and controls.

This CDR3 has 12 residues. Germline assignment: CDR1 SGHVS and CDR2 FNYEAQ. Trimming cost V 5 bases and J 8 bases; bases outside gene matches: 5. The clonotype was recovered from a human donor with aplastic anemia. The specimen was sorted CD4+, CD8+, or CD8+CD57+ T cells (not recorded which) from PBMCs. The chain has TRBV7-6 and TRBJ1-2, with TRBD1 matching over 7 bases. CDR3 protein: CASSAVGGGYTF. CDR3 sequence (DNA): TGTGCCAGCAGCGCAGTAGGGGGCGGCTACACCTTC. Complete variable domain (other parts from reference TRBV7-6 and TRBJ1-2): GAGVSQSPRYKVTKRGQDVALRCDPISGHVSLYWYRQALGQGPEFLTYFNYEAQQDKSGLPNDRFSAERPEGSISTLTIQRTEQRDSAMYRCASSAVGGGYTFGSGTRLTVV.